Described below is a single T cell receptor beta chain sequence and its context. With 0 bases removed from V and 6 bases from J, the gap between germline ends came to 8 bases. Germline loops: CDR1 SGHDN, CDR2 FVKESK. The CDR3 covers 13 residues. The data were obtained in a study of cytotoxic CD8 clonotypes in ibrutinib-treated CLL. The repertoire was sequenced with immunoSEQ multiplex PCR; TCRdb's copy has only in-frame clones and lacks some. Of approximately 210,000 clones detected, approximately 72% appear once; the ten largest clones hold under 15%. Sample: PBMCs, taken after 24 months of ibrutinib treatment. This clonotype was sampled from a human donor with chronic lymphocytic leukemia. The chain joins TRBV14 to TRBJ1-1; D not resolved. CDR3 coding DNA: TGTGCCAGCAGCCAAGACCTAACTTCTGAAGCTTTCTTT. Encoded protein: CASSQDLTSEAFF.